The T cell receptor beta chain described here comes from a study of T-cell reconstitution after alpha-beta-depleted transplantation in children. This CDR3 has 13 amino acids. Trimming cost V 3 bases and J 4 bases, with 9 bases left between them. Germline V CDR1 and CDR2: SGHDN, FVKESK. Unique molecular identifiers were built into the TCRbeta library. TCRdb fed the PCR reads into MiXCR, producing one record per CDR3 protein. Of 230,000 or so distinct CDR3 sequences in the sample, approximately 9.9% were seen once. J is TRBJ2-5 and V is TRBV14; no definite D call. The sequencing here drew on PBMCs from the stem cell graft donor, taken from the stem cell graft. This receptor was taken from a human donor who donated a stem cell graft to a child with SCID. The CDR3 DNA sequence: TGTGCCAGCAGCCATAGACCGAGAGAGACCCAGTACTTC. It translates to CASSHRPRETQYF.